This TCR beta chain was recovered during a study of CD8+ T cells in alopecia areata. Looked up from germline, CDR1 is MGHRA and CDR2 is YSYEKL. Trimming took off 0 bases at V and 2 bases at J, with 13 bases between the two ends. This CDR3 comprises 16 residues. Lesional scalp punch biopsies and peripheral blood came from alopecia areata patients. Sequencing relied on a cDNA template that was reverse transcribed from extracted RNA. The assay was immunoSEQ multiplex PCR, and TCRdb's table has in-frame clones only and misses some. The sample comprises 120,000 or so clones, roughly two fifths of which are singletons, and 2.5% to 3.5% rests with the top ten.

This sequence was found in a human donor with alopecia areata. Sample: CD4+ T cells sorted from blood. The V call is TRBV4-1, the J call TRBJ2-5, with D possibly being TRBD2 (6 bases). The CDR3 sequence: CASSQDEGTLQETQYF. DNA for the CDR3: TGCGCCAGCAGCCAAGATGAGGGGACTTTGCAAGAGACCCAGTACTTC.